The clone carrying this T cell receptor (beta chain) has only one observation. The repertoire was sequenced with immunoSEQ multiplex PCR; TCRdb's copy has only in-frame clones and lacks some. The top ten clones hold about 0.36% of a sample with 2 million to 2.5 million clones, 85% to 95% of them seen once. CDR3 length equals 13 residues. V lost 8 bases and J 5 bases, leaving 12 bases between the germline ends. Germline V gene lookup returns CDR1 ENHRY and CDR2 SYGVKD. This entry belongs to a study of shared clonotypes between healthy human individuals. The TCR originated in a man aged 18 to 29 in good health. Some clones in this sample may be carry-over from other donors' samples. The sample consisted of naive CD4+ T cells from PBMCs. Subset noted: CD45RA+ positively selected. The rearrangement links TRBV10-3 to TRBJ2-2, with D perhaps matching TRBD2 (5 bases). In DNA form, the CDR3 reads TGTGCCATCGCGTCGCTAGCTACCGGGGAGCTGTTTTTT. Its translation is CAIASLATGELFF.